This T cell receptor (beta chain) comes out of a study of T cells in localized non-small cell lung cancer. Whole-study results and caveats: Longer overall survival was associated with a higher density of T cells in the blood. Across samples, adjacent lung featured a median roughly 50 of the top 100 tumor clones. Among the tissues sampled, uninvolved adjacent lung had the highest T cell clonality, above tumor. Tumor samples were not multi-region, leaving intratumor heterogeneity unexcluded.

Assay used: immunoSEQ multiplex PCR; TCRdb lists only in-frame clones, some missing. Seen here are nearly 35,000 clones, 85% to 95% observed once, and the top ten hold roughly 10%. About this clone: Its specificity is unknown.

The sequence derives from a female donor aged 60 or older with stage II lung adenocarcinoma. This material consisted of peripheral blood mononuclear cells, taken before any cancer treatment.

The CDR3 loop reads CASSLPGDSTDTQYF. The CDR3 DNA follows: TGCGCCAGCAGCCTCCCTGGGGACAGCACAGATACGCAGTATTTT. The rearrangement joins TRBV5-1 to TRBJ2-3; D tentatively fits TRBD1 or TRBD2 (5 bases each). The CDR3 spans 15 residues. CDR1 and CDR2 (germline): SGHRS, YFSETQ. The V gene lost 4 bases and the J gene lost 0 bases, with 12 bases spanning the gap.